Listed here are 32 T cell receptor beta chains from one sample, sequenced in a study of T cells in localized non-small cell lung cancer. Profiled with immunoSEQ multiplex PCR; TCRdb holds only in-frame clones, not every one. The repertoire consists of tens of thousands of clones, with about four fifths occurring once and the leading ten covering approximately 16%. The input for sequencing was peripheral blood, taken before any cancer treatment. These receptors were obtained from a male donor older than 55 with stage III squamous cell lung carcinoma.

This chain uses TRBV5-6 with TRBJ1-1; 7 positions match TRBD1. The CDR3 is made up of 15 amino acids. The germline CDR1 and CDR2 sequences are SGHDT and YYEEEE. V was clipped by 2 bases and J by 3 bases; unmatched bases: 7. The CDR3 is CASSFLQGKDTEAFF. DNA of the CDR3: TGTGCCAGCAGCTTTCTACAGGGGAAGGACACTGAAGCTTTCTTT.

This chain joins TRBV6-1 and TRBJ2-3, with D perhaps being TRBD1 or TRBD2 (5 bases each). Trimming pared 5 bases from V and 0 bases from J, leaving 12 bases between. CDR1 and CDR2 from the germline V gene are MNHNS and SASEGT. There are 15 residues in the CDR3. DNA of the CDR3: TGTGCCAGCAGTCGGGACGGGGTTAGCACAGATACGCAGTATTTT. It codes for CASSRDGVSTDTQYF.

This chain uses TRBV2 with TRBJ2-6, with a weak D call TRBD1 (5 bases). CDR3 size: 17 residues. Trimming took 6 bases from V and 5 from J, leaving 20 bases between them. Germline V gene lookup returns CDR1 SNHLY and CDR2 FYNNEI. The CDR3 loop reads CASRSTQIQGRANVLTF. The CDR3 DNA follows: TGTGCCAGCAGGAGCACCCAAATTCAGGGCAGGGCCAACGTCCTGACTTTC.

The chain links TRBV6-6 to TRBJ1-6; 7 bases are a match to TRBD1. The length of the CDR3 is 14 residues. CDR1 is MNHNY, CDR2 SVGAGI, per germline (reference sequence). The V and J ends lost 0 bases and 13 bases, in that order; junction bases with no gene match: 6. The CDR3 loop reads CASSYSTGIGPLHF. CDR3 in DNA: TGTGCCAGCAGTTACTCGACAGGGATAGGGCCCCTCCACTTT.

The V gene is TRBV5-8, the J gene TRBJ2-3; TRBD1 agrees at 8 bases. The V and J ends lost 4 bases and 2 bases, in that order; junction bases with no gene match: 9. Germline V lookup: CDR1 SGHTS, CDR2 YDEGEE. The CDR3 covers 16 residues. DNA for the CDR3: TGTGCCAGCAGCAGCTCGACAGGGGTATTCACAGATACGCAGTATTTT. As protein: CASSSSTGVFTDTQYF.

The CDR3 DNA sequence: TGTGCCAGTAGTTTCCCCGGGACTGAGATGAATCAGCCCCAGCATTTT. Its translation: CASSFPGTEMNQPQHF. The chain is built from TRBV19 and TRBJ1-5; D might be TRBD1 (5 bases). The CDR3 sequence is 16 residues long. Per the germline V gene, CDR1 is LNHDA and CDR2 is SQIVND (reference sequence). With 5 bases removed from V and 4 bases from J, the gap between germline ends came to 18 bases.

The chain carries TRBV28 and TRBJ2-5, with D unclear. The V gene's germline CDR1 is MDHEN and CDR2 SYDVKM. Trimming cost V 5 bases and J 4 bases, with 14 bases left between them. CDR3 length: 14 residues. The CDR3: CASSTPSSRETQYF. Written as DNA, the CDR3 is TGTGCCAGCAGTACTCCATCCAGCCGAGAGACCCAGTACTTC.

The J gene is TRBJ1-5, the V gene TRBV4-1; D is ambiguous. CDR3 length: 17 residues. The V end lost 0 bases, the J end lost 0 bases, and 12 bases lay between the germline ends. CDR1 MGHRA and CDR2 YSYEKL come from the germline V gene. The CDR3 DNA follows: TGCGCCAGCAGCCAAGATCTCCAGACCTATAGCAATCAGCCCCAGCATTTT. Translation gives CASSQDLQTYSNQPQHF.

This clone occurred a few times. The V and J genes are TRBV6-6 and TRBJ2-3; D gene uncertain. This CDR3 has 14 residues. The germline V and J ends were trimmed by 4 bases and 0 bases, with 8 bases remaining between them. CDR1 and CDR2 from the germline V gene are MNHNY and SVGAGI (reference sequence). The CDR3 DNA reads TGTGCCAGCAGTTTAGCCTCTAGCACAGATACGCAGTATTTT. It codes for CASSLASSTDTQYF.

This clone was seen a handful of times. The rearrangement uses TRBV7-2 and TRBJ2-7; TRBD1 is a possible D gene (6 bases). V dropped 2 bases and J dropped 5 bases, with 7 bases sitting between them. The CDR3 sequence is 12 residues long. Germline assignment: CDR1 SGHTA and CDR2 FQGNSA. The CDR3 region is CASSLTGNEQYF. As DNA, the CDR3 is TGTGCCAGCAGCTTAACAGGGAACGAGCAGTACTTC. The whole variable domain, filled in from reference TRBV7-2 and TRBJ2-7, reads GAGVSQSPSNKVTEKGKDVELRCDPISGHTALYWYRQSLGQGLEFLIYFQGNSAPDKSGLPSDRFSAERTGGSVSTLTIQRTQQEDSAVYLCASSLTGNEQYFGPGTRLTVT.

The chain is built from TRBV30 and TRBJ2-5, with a possible D match to TRBD1 (7 bases). The germline gives CDR1 GTSNPN, CDR2 SVGIG (reference sequence). Trimming shortened V by 3 bases and J by 4 bases, and 12 bases separated the two germline ends. The CDR3 consists of 13 residues. CDR3 sequence reads: CAWRSGGGETQYF. CDR3 nucleotide sequence: TGTGCCTGGAGATCAGGGGGAGGAGAGACCCAGTACTTC.

This chain links TRBV5-4 with TRBJ2-3; D assignment may be TRBD1 or TRBD2 (5 bases each). The CDR3 contains 14 residues. CDR1 and CDR2 (germline): SGHNT, YYREEE (reference sequence). Between the trimmed V and J ends, which lost 0 bases and 5 bases, there was a span of 10 bases. The CDR3 nucleotides are TGTGCCAGCAGCTTGGGGGGGACCGGAGATACGCAGTATTTT. This codes for CASSLGGTGDTQYF.

The rearrangement uses TRBV2 and TRBJ2-3, with D unresolved. Looked up from germline, CDR1 is SNHLY and CDR2 is FYNNEI. The CDR3 has 13 amino acids. The V and J ends lost 7 bases and 2 bases respectively, with 10 bases between them. As DNA, the CDR3 is TGTGCCAGCACGACCTACCTCACAGATACGCAGTATTTT. Translation gives CASTTYLTDTQYF.

This clone was seen more than once but under ten times. J is TRBJ1-2 and V is TRBV6-4; 9 bases are a match to TRBD1. This CDR3 contains 13 residues. Germline values: CDR1 MRHNA, CDR2 SNTAGT. Unmatched junction bases numbered 2, after V lost 4 bases and J lost 5 bases. The CDR3 bases are TGTGCCAGCAGTGCCGGGACAGGGTATGGCTACACCTTC. Amino acids: CASSAGTGYGYTF.

The J gene is TRBJ2-1, the V gene TRBV7-6; D not certain. The CDR3 extends over 12 amino acids. Germline CDR1 reads SGHVS; CDR2 reads FNYEAQ. Trimming removed 1 base from V and 6 bases from J, with 4 bases in between. CDR3 nucleotide sequence: TGTGCCAGCAGCTTAGGTTCCAATGAGCAGTTCTTC. Residues: CASSLGSNEQFF.

The V and J genes are TRBV7-2 and TRBJ1-6; possibly TRBD1 for D (5 bases). The V and J ends lost 6 bases and 7 bases respectively, with 13 bases between them. Germline CDR1 is SGHTA and CDR2 is FQGNSA. The length of the CDR3 is 14 residues. Written as DNA, the CDR3 is TGTGCCAGCAGGGGAGAGGGGATGAATTCACCCCTCCACTTT. As protein: CASRGEGMNSPLHF.

J is TRBJ1-1 and V is TRBV5-1; D remains ambiguous. The CDR3 runs to 14 residues. Deletions cut 0 bases from V and 2 bases from J, with 8 bases between. Germline lookup yields CDR1 SGHRS and CDR2 YFSETQ. The CDR3 DNA follows: TGCGCCAGCAGCTTGGCCGCGGACAACACTGAAGCTTTCTTT. This translates into CASSLAADNTEAFF.

The V and J genes are TRBV6-6 and TRBJ2-7; D unresolved. Germline lookup yields CDR1 MNHNY and CDR2 SVGAGI (reference sequence). The ends were cut back, 6 bases at V and 3 bases at J, with 18 bases in the middle. CDR3 size: 15 residues. The CDR3 coding sequence is TGTGCCAGCAGACGGTTCGTGACCCCTAACTACGAGCAGTACTTC. It translates to CASRRFVTPNYEQYF.

The chain employs TRBV5-1 and TRBJ2-5, with D perhaps assigned TRBD1 or TRBD2 (5 bases each). Germline assignment: CDR1 SGHRS and CDR2 YFSETQ. CDR3 length: 17 amino acids. V lost 1 base and J 5 bases, leaving 21 bases between the germline ends. CDR3 sequence reads: CASSLPRGMGPTETQYF. The CDR3 DNA follows: TGCGCCAGCAGCTTGCCCCGGGGTATGGGGCCAACGGAGACCCAGTACTTC.

The rearrangement uses TRBV27 and TRBJ2-5; 12 positions match TRBD2. Germline CDR1 reads MNHEY; CDR2 reads SMNVEV (reference sequence). V shed 5 bases, J shed 5 bases, and the junction held 15 bases outside the gene matches. The CDR3 sequence is 18 residues long. The CDR3: CASSTTPTSGRPRETQYF. CDR3 DNA sequence: TGTGCCAGCAGTACAACACCGACTAGCGGGAGACCCAGGGAGACCCAGTACTTC.

This clone was observed a handful of times. The V and J genes are TRBV7-9 and TRBJ2-1, with 7 positions matching TRBD2. This CDR3 is built from 17 residues. The V segment lost 1 base and the J segment 5 bases; nucleotides outside the gene matches: 11. Germline loops: CDR1 SEHNR, CDR2 FQNEAQ (reference sequence). The CDR3 is CASSLGREARLNNEQFF. The CDR3 DNA reads TGTGCCAGCAGCTTAGGACGGGAGGCGAGGTTAAACAATGAGCAGTTCTTC.

This clone appeared a single time. The chain employs TRBV6-1 and TRBJ1-1; weak D call: TRBD1 (6 bases). This CDR3 has 14 residues. The V gene lost 5 bases and the J gene lost 0 bases, with 10 bases spanning the gap. CDR1 is MNHNS, CDR2 SASEGT, per germline. CDR3: CASSLRGMNTEAFF. In DNA, the CDR3 is TGTGCCAGCAGTTTGAGGGGGATGAACACTGAAGCTTTCTTT.

With respect to this clone: One base separates it from a far larger clone, so it is likely a read error. Within the sample, other DNA sequences also encode this same CDR3. This sequence joins TRBV29-1 and TRBJ1-1; tentatively, D is TRBD1 (5 bases). The CDR3 is 15 amino acids. Germline CDR1 SQVTM, CDR2 ANQGSEA. Trimming cost V 3 bases and J 5 bases, with 19 bases left between them. CDR3 amino acids: CSVEGGAGFRTEAFF. CDR3 sequence (DNA): TGCAGCGTTGAGGGCGGGGCAGGGTTTCGTACTGAAGCTTTCTTT.

The chain recombines TRBV19 with TRBJ2-1; no firm D call. Germline loops: CDR1 LNHDA, CDR2 SQIVND (reference sequence). Trimming pared 5 bases from V and 3 bases from J, leaving 5 bases between. This CDR3 spans 12 amino acids. The CDR3 coding sequence is TGTGCCAGTAGTTTGCTCTACAATGAGCAGTTCTTC. Translation gives CASSLLYNEQFF.

The chain carries TRBV6-6 and TRBJ2-1; 9 bases are a match to TRBD1. The ends lost 3 bases at V and 7 bases at J; junction bases unmatched: 7. This CDR3 is built from 15 residues. Germline V gene data show CDR1 as MNHNY and CDR2 as SVGAGI (reference sequence). The DNA of the CDR3 is TGTGCCAGCAGTTATGTCGGGACAGGGAGAAATGAGCAGTTCTTC. Protein product: CASSYVGTGRNEQFF.

In its sample, this clone was seen once. The J gene is TRBJ2-3, the V gene TRBV27; TRBD1 is a possible D gene (5 bases). Trimming removed 1 base from V and 1 base from J, with 9 bases in between. CDR3 length: 15 amino acids. Germline V lookup: CDR1 MNHEY, CDR2 SMNVEV (reference sequence). The CDR3 DNA reads as TGTGCCAGCAGTTTATTTTTAGGGGGCACAGATACGCAGTATTTT. This translates into CASSLFLGGTDTQYF.

The sample holds a few counts of this clone. This rearrangement joins TRBV19 to TRBJ2-2; D might be TRBD2 (6 bases). The CDR3 runs to 16 residues. Germline CDR1 and CDR2: LNHDA and SQIVND (reference sequence). V lost 7 bases to trimming and J lost 0 bases, with 15 bases between them. The CDR3 is CASTIGGGANTGELFF. The CDR3 DNA reads TGTGCCAGTACCATAGGTGGAGGGGCGAACACCGGGGAGCTGTTTTTT.

The V and J genes are TRBV23-1 and TRBJ1-2, with D perhaps matching TRBD1 (6 bases). TRBV23-1 is an ORF for which the function is uncertain. CDR3 length: 15 residues. With 8 bases removed from V and 0 bases from J, the gap between germline ends came to 16 bases. CDR3 in amino acids: CASPVDRTANYGYTF. In DNA form, the CDR3 reads TGCGCCAGCCCAGTCGACAGGACAGCTAACTATGGCTACACCTTC.

V usage is TRBV10-3 and J usage is TRBJ1-5; D is ambiguous. The CDR3 extends over 18 amino acids. The germline CDR1 and CDR2 sequences are ENHRY and SYGVKD. The V end lost 2 bases, the J end lost 0 bases, and 17 bases lay between the germline ends. CDR3 loop: CAISETFTTAPSNQPQHF. CDR3 bases: TGTGCCATCAGTGAGACCTTTACTACCGCCCCTAGCAATCAGCCCCAGCATTTT.

The table lists this clone with a count of one. The chain couples TRBV5-1 to TRBJ1-1; D remains ambiguous. Germline assignment: CDR1 SGHRS and CDR2 YFSETQ. CDR3 size: 16 residues. The V gene lost 2 bases and the J gene lost 4 bases, with 18 bases spanning the gap. DNA for the CDR3: TGCGCCAGCAGCTTCTTCGGACTGGAGGAAGGCACTGAAGCTTTCTTT. Translated: CASSFFGLEEGTEAFF.

The rearrangement uses TRBV6-5 and TRBJ2-7, with D perhaps TRBD1 or TRBD2 (6 bases each). V lost 0 bases and J 5 bases, leaving 17 bases between the germline ends. The CDR3 covers 16 residues. CDR1 and CDR2 (germline): MNHEY, SVGAGI. CDR3 DNA sequence: TGTGCCAGCAGTTACTCACTTTGGGGGGCTCGGAACGAGCAGTACTTC. Translating gives CASSYSLWGARNEQYF.

This clone came up once. V gene TRBV6-6 combines with J gene TRBJ2-7; D perhaps matches TRBD1 (5 bases). The V gene lost 2 bases and the J gene lost 3 bases, with 14 bases spanning the gap. The germline V gene encodes CDR1 MNHNY and CDR2 SVGAGI (reference sequence). This CDR3 has 15 amino acids. The CDR3 region has the DNA TGTGCCAGCAGTTACGGGGCCGCTGAGGTCTACGAGCAGTACTTC. Translation: CASSYGAAEVYEQYF.